This T cell receptor (beta chain) was identified during a study of shared clonotypes between healthy human individuals. Looking at the study overall: Contributing individuals were two females and a few males aged 18 to 49.

Clones were sequenced by immunoSEQ multiplex PCR, and TCRdb holds only the in-frame ones, with some missing. The data show roughly 2 million clones, about 95% seen once. With 3 bases removed from V and 0 bases from J, the gap between germline ends came to 12 bases. Germline lookup yields CDR1 WNHNN and CDR2 SYGVQD (reference sequence). The CDR3 length is 16 residues. Only one count was recorded for this clone. As defined, naive CD8 cells were CD45RO-negative and positively selected for CCR7, with terminally differentiated effector memory CD45RA+ cells excluded. V is TRBV10-1 and J is TRBJ2-1; no clear D gene. The source is a man aged 18-30 years in good health. Sequenced: naive CD8+ T cells sorted from blood. The CDR3 region has the DNA TGCGCCAGCAGTGATTCGATCGAGAGCTCCTACAATGAGCAGTTCTTC. Amino acid sequence: CASSDSIESSYNEQFF.